Sequencing of this TCR beta chain was carried out in a study of blood T cell repertoires in COVID-19. The repertoire was sequenced with immunoSEQ multiplex PCR; TCRdb's copy has only in-frame clones and lacks some. The data hold 300,000 to 400,000 clones, with around 91% observed a single time. The CDR3 length is 13 residues. V shed 3 bases, J shed 8 bases, and the junction held 5 bases outside the gene matches. Germline lookup yields CDR1 SEHNR and CDR2 FQNEAQ (reference sequence). The chain uses TRBV7-9 and TRBJ1-1, with 8 positions matching TRBD1. This TCR came from a woman aged 18 to 35 who had recovered from COVID-19. Sequencing was done on a sample of peripheral blood. The CDR3 loop reads CASSFKDRAEAFF. The CDR3 DNA sequence: TGTGCCAGCAGCTTCAAGGACAGGGCCGAAGCTTTCTTT.